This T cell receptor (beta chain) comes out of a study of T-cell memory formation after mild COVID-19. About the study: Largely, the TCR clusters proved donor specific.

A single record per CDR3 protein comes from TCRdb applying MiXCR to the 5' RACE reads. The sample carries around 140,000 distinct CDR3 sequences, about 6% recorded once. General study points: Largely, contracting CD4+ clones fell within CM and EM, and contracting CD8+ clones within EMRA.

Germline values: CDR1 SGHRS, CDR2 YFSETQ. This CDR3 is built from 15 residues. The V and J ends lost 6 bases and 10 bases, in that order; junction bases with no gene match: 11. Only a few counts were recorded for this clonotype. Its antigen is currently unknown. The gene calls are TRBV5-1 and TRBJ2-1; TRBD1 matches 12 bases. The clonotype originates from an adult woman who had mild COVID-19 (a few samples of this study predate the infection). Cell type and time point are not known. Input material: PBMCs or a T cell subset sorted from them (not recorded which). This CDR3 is CASTTRDRGLREQFF. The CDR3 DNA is TGCGCCAGCACGACCCGGGACAGGGGGCTGAGGGAGCAGTTCTTC.